The 13 T cell receptor beta chains presented below share a single source sample, sequenced in a study of T cell changes during pregnancy in multiple sclerosis. Some clones are missing from TCRdb's copy, which holds only in-frame ones; the method was immunoSEQ multiplex PCR. The table lists approximately 25,000 clones, approximately 89% of them singletons. The material was CD8+ T cells from peripheral blood mononuclear cells, obtained in the first trimester of pregnancy. Every receptor here comes from a female donor in good health, enrolled as a control in a pregnancy study.

The J gene is TRBJ2-3, the V gene TRBV7-8; possibly TRBD2 for D (6 bases). Germline values: CDR1 SGHVS, CDR2 FQNEAQ. The V end lost 6 bases, the J end lost 0 bases, and 13 bases lay between the germline ends. The CDR3 extends over 15 amino acids. CDR3 amino acids: CASSRKRASTDTQYF. CDR3 nucleotides: TGTGCCAGCAGTCGTAAGCGGGCTAGCACAGATACGCAGTATTTT.

The chain links TRBV27 to TRBJ1-5, with TRBD1 matching 7 bases. CDR3 length equals 14 residues. Germline V gene data show CDR1 as MNHEY and CDR2 as SMNVEV (reference sequence). The trim removed 3 bases at V and 7 bases at J, leaving 6 bases unmatched. The CDR3 protein is CASSLVQGSQPQHF. The DNA for the CDR3 is TGTGCCAGCAGTTTGGTACAGGGGAGCCAGCCCCAGCATTTT.

The gene calls are TRBV28 and TRBJ1-1; no firm D call. Germline assignment: CDR1 MDHEN and CDR2 SYDVKM. The CDR3 totals 13 residues. The V end was cut by 1 base, the J end by 5 bases, with 8 bases between. This CDR3 reads CASSLSGITEAFF. CDR3 DNA: TGTGCCAGCAGTTTATCCGGGATAACTGAAGCTTTCTTT.

V is TRBV5-6 and J is TRBJ1-6, with unresolved D. Trimming left V 4 bases short and J 7 bases short, with 12 bases between. This CDR3 is 14 amino acids long. Germline V CDR1 and CDR2: SGHDT, YYEEEE. CDR3 region: CASSPSAENSPLHF. DNA for the CDR3: TGTGCCAGCAGCCCGTCGGCGGAAAATTCACCCCTCCACTTT.

The V gene is TRBV28, the J gene TRBJ2-3, with D unclear. Deletions cut 6 bases from V and 0 bases from J, with 13 bases between. CDR1 and CDR2 (germline): MDHEN, SYDVKM. CDR3 size: 15 residues. The CDR3: CASSVRMFSTDTQYF. CDR3 nucleotide sequence: TGTGCCAGCAGCGTCAGGATGTTTAGCACAGATACGCAGTATTTT. The complete variable domain, with remaining parts taken from reference TRBV28 and TRBJ2-3, reads DVKVTQSSRYLVKRTGEKVFLECVQDMDHENMFWYRQDPGLGLRLIYFSYDVKMKEKGDIPEGYSVSREKKERFSLILESASTNQTSMYLCASSVRMFSTDTQYFGPGTRLTVL.

The sample holds a few counts of this clone. This chain links TRBV7-9 with TRBJ1-2, with TRBD1 identical over 12 bases. CDR1 and CDR2 (germline): SEHNR, FQNEAQ (reference sequence). CDR3 length equals 16 residues. The junction had 6 bases not matched to a gene; V was cut back by 3 bases and J by 4 bases. The CDR3 coding sequence is TGTGCCAGCAGCTTCAGGGACAGGGGGCAGGTCTATGGCTACACCTTC. Amino acid sequence: CASSFRDRGQVYGYTF.

The chain links TRBV6-5 to TRBJ2-7; maybe TRBD2 (5 bases). Per the germline V gene, CDR1 is MNHEY and CDR2 is SVGAGI. The CDR3 is made up of 13 amino acids. Between the trimmed V and J ends, which lost 0 bases and 9 bases, there was a span of 12 bases. CDR3: CASSYSTGSGQYF. The CDR3 region has the DNA TGTGCCAGCAGTTACTCGACGGGGTCCGGGCAGTACTTC.

The genes are TRBV11-2 and TRBJ1-1; a weak D match, TRBD1 (6 bases). CDR1 and CDR2 (germline): SGHAT, FQNNGV. CDR3 length: 14 residues. The V gene lost 4 bases and the J gene lost 0 bases, with 9 bases spanning the gap. The CDR3 region is CASSYGQMNTEAFF. The CDR3 nucleotides read TGTGCCAGCAGCTATGGACAGATGAACACTGAAGCTTTCTTT.

V and J are TRBV10-3 and TRBJ2-3, with D perhaps matching TRBD2 (6 bases). Germline V gene sequence: CDR1 ENHRY, CDR2 SYGVKD. The CDR3 runs to 16 residues. Trimming removed 4 bases from V and 6 bases from J, with 20 bases in between. In DNA, the CDR3 is TGTGCCATCAGTGCCCCGCCGGGCGGGACTGGGGATACGCAGTATTTT. Residues: CAISAPPGGTGDTQYF.

The gene calls are TRBV28 and TRBJ2-3; 7 bases align to TRBD1. V lost 5 bases, J lost 3 bases, and 8 bases stayed unmatched. In germline, CDR1 is MDHEN, CDR2 SYDVKM. There are 15 residues in the CDR3. CDR3 sequence (DNA): TGTGCCAGCAGTACCTCGACAGGGATGACAGATACGCAGTATTTT. It specifies CASSTSTGMTDTQYF.

The V call is TRBV15, the J call TRBJ1-1, with D possibly matching TRBD1 (5 bases). Trimming took 0 bases from V and 5 from J, leaving 13 bases between them. Germline CDR1 is LNHNV and CDR2 is YYDKDF (reference sequence). The CDR3 loop spans 15 amino acids. This CDR3 is CATSRDREGSTEAFF. In nucleotides, the CDR3 is TGTGCCACCAGCAGAGATAGGGAGGGGTCGACTGAAGCTTTCTTT.

This sequence joins TRBV23-1 and TRBJ2-7; D possibly corresponds to TRBD1 (6 bases). TRBV23-1 is recorded as an ORF, its role being uncertain. Trimming took off 4 bases at V and 0 bases at J, with 16 bases between the two ends. The CDR3 covers 16 residues. The CDR3 is CASSLGDKPSSYEQYF. Written as DNA, the CDR3 is TGCGCCAGCAGTCTAGGGGACAAACCGAGCTCCTACGAGCAGTACTTC.

The rearrangement joins TRBV7-9 to TRBJ2-7; 8 nucleotides align to TRBD1. Germline V gene sequence: CDR1 SEHNR, CDR2 FQNEAQ (reference sequence). This CDR3 spans 12 amino acids. The trim removed 5 bases at V and 6 bases at J, leaving 3 bases unmatched. The CDR3 spells CASSMTGAEQYF. The DNA of the CDR3 is TGTGCCAGCAGCATGACAGGGGCCGAGCAGTACTTC.